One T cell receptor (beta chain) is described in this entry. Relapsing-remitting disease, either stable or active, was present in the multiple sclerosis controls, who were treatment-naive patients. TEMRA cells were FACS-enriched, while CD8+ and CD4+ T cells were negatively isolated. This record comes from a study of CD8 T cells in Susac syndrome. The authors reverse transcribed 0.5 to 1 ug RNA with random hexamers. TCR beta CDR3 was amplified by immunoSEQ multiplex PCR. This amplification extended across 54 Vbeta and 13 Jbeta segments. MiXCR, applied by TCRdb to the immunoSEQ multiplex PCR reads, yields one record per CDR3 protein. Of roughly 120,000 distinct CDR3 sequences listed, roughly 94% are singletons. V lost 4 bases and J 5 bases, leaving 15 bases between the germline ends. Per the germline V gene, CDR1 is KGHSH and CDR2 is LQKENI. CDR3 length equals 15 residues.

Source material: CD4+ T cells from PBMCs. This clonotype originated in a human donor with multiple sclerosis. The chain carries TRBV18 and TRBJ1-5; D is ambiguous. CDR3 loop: CASSQSDGWDQPQHF. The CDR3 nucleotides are TGTGCCAGCTCACAATCGGACGGATGGGATCAGCCCCAGCATTTT.